This T cell receptor beta chain was captured by sequencing in a study of prognosis after radiotherapy for stage I lung cancer. Study-level information: About a dozen men and more than 5 women, aged about 50 to 95 and with a median age of around 79 years, made up the patients.

This clonotype appeared many times. The antigen is not known. Broader study findings: Post-therapy Shannon entropy was lower in patients developing distant metastases following stereotactic body radiation therapy.

Germline CDR1 and CDR2: DFQATT and SNEGSKA (reference sequence). J was trimmed by 3 bases and V by 6 bases; bases with no gene match: 4. CDR3 length equals 13 residues. From genomic DNA, two-round multiplex PCR was used to amplify TCR beta CDR3. Amplification during the initial PCR round employed primers specific to each TRBV and TRBJ gene. TCRdb re-called the multiplex PCR reads through MiXCR, storing one row per CDR3 protein. The sample has 31,000 or so distinct CDR3 sequences, around 48% seen once. The chain has TRBV20-1 and TRBJ2-1, with TRBD1 matching over 8 bases. This receptor was identified in a donor aged 50 or older with non-small cell lung cancer. Source: PBMCs, taken before or after stereotactic body radiation therapy (not recorded which). CDR3 region: CSAPDRVYNEQFF. CDR3 DNA: TGCAGTGCCCCGGACAGGGTCTACAATGAGCAGTTCTTC.